The 32 T cell receptor beta chains given below trace back to one sample, sequenced in a study of glioma-infiltrating T cells. Using RNA template, CDR3s of TCR alpha and beta were amplified with iRepertoire arm-PCR. TCRdb recomputed calls from the multiplex PCR reads with MiXCR, one row per CDR3 protein. The profile covers about 400,000 distinct CDR3 sequences, with about 40% appearing a single time and around 12% taken by the ten largest. The sequenced material came from glioma tissue, nonneoplastic brain tissue, or PBMCs (not recorded which). These receptors originate from a human donor with low-grade glioma or glioblastoma, undergoing nonglioma brain surgery, or in good health (not recorded which).

This clonotype was counted at least ten times. The rearrangement links TRBV27 to TRBJ1-5; D gene uncertain. Trimming took off 2 bases at V and 6 bases at J, with 20 bases between the two ends. This CDR3 contains 17 residues. The V gene's germline CDR1 is MNHEY and CDR2 SMNVEV (reference sequence). CDR3 in DNA: TGTGCCAGCAGTTTAGGGCCGGCTTTTGAGGGAACTCAGCCCCAGCATTTT. Its protein is CASSLGPAFEGTQPQHF.

Concerning this clonotype itself: It may be a read error: a sequence one base away is much more abundant. This chain joins TRBV6-1 and TRBJ1-1; D uncertain. The CDR3 totals 13 residues. Germline CDR1 MNHNS, CDR2 SASEGT. V was trimmed by 5 bases and J by 6 bases, leaving 13 bases between them. The CDR3 DNA is TGTGCCAGCAGTAAGGAGGAGTTCGCTGAAGCTTTCTTT. Amino acid sequence: CASSKEEFAEAFF.

In its sample, this clonotype was seen many times. The CDR3 DNA follows: TGTGCCAGCAGTTACTCGACAGGGTCCGAGCAGTACTTC. It is translated as CASSYSTGSEQYF. This sequence joins TRBV6-2 or TRBV6-3 and TRBJ2-7; TRBD1 matches 7 bases. The CDR3 is 13 amino acids. V trimming: 0 bases; J trimming: 6 bases; junction bases outside the gene matches: 2. Germline V CDR1 and CDR2: MNHEY, SVGEGT.

This chain connects TRBV11-2 to TRBJ2-5; TRBD1 matches at 7 bases. Germline CDR1 reads SGHAT; CDR2 reads FQNNGV. The CDR3 runs 15 residues. V trimming: 5 bases; J trimming: 5 bases; junction bases outside the gene matches: 11. The CDR3 DNA reads as TGTGCCAGCAGCGCCTGGACAGGCGAGGGGGAGACCCAGTACTTC. This encodes CASSAWTGEGETQYF.

This chain joins TRBV2 and TRBJ2-1, with 7 positions matching TRBD2. Trimming took 1 base from V and 2 from J; bases not matched to a gene: 2. Looked up from germline, CDR1 is SNHLY and CDR2 is FYNNEI. CDR3 length equals 15 residues. The CDR3 DNA follows: TGTGCCAGCAGTGAAGGGCGGGGGACCTACAATGAGCAGTTCTTC. It codes for CASSEGRGTYNEQFF.

The chain has TRBV4-2 and TRBJ1-2; no clear D gene. The length of the CDR3 is 14 residues. Trimming pared 6 bases from V and 4 bases from J, leaving 15 bases between. The V gene's germline CDR1 is LGHNA and CDR2 YNFKEQ. CDR3 DNA: TGTGCCAGCAGTCTGGTCGCTGAAGCCTATGGCTACACCTTC. This sequence encodes CASSLVAEAYGYTF.

In its sample, this clonotype was seen a few times. This rearrangement joins TRBV20-1 to TRBJ2-1, with TRBD2 matching 15 bases. There are 18 residues in the CDR3. Losses at the gene ends were 7 bases for V and 8 bases for J; bases not matched to a gene: 18. Germline V gives CDR1 DFQATT, CDR2 SNEGSKA (reference sequence). The CDR3 bases are TGCAGTGTCCTGGGGGGTAAGGGGACTAGCGGGAGGAGGGATGAGCAGTTCTTC. Protein product: CSVLGGKGTSGRRDEQFF.

V is TRBV12-3 or TRBV12-4 and J is TRBJ2-5, with 9 bases that match TRBD2. V dropped 6 bases and J dropped 4; count of bases not matched to a gene: 3. CDR3 length equals 13 residues. The CDR3: CASRLTSGETQYF. CDR3 DNA sequence: TGTGCCAGCAGACTGACTAGCGGAGAGACCCAGTACTTC.

This clonotype was detected ten times or more. The genes are TRBV27 and TRBJ2-1; TRBD2 is a possible D gene (7 bases). CDR3 size: 14 residues. V was cut by 0 bases and J by 10 bases, with 13 bases left in between. Germline V gene sequence: CDR1 MNHEY, CDR2 SMNVEV (reference sequence). CDR3 DNA sequence: TGTGCCAGCAGTTTATCTCCGGGGGGCGGGGAGCAGTTCTTC. Translation gives CASSLSPGGGEQFF.

A word on this clonotype: It may be a read error: a sequence one base away is much more abundant. The gene calls are TRBV6-1 and TRBJ1-6; D possibly corresponds to TRBD1 (6 bases). Germline V gives CDR1 MNHNS, CDR2 SASEGT. The CDR3 totals 15 residues. CDR3 in amino acids: CASTVQGFYNSPLNF. The DNA for the CDR3 is TGTGCCAGCACCGTACAGGGTTTCTATAATTCACCCCTCAACTTT.

The sample holds one count of this clonotype. The germline gene is not matched at one end of the junction; a read error may be the cause. The V call is TRBV29-1, the J call TRBJ2-3, with D maybe TRBD2 (6 bases). The CDR3 is 13 amino acids. Germline V gene data show CDR1 as SQVTM and CDR2 as ANQGSEA. Written as DNA, the CDR3 is TGCAGCGTTGGGGGACTTACCACAGATACGCAGTACTTT. It encodes CSVGGLTTDTQYF.

This clonotype appeared many times. V is TRBV27 and J is TRBJ2-3; no definite D call. The CDR3 runs to 12 residues. The germline gives CDR1 MNHEY, CDR2 SMNVEV (reference sequence). Trimming removed 3 bases from V and 8 bases from J, with 9 bases in between. This CDR3 is CASSFTPGTQYF. CDR3 coding DNA: TGTGCCAGCAGTTTCACCCCCGGTACGCAGTATTTT.

This clonotype appeared many times. The rearrangement links TRBV6-1 to TRBJ2-1; no firm D call. The CDR3 length is 11 residues. Germline V gene sequence: CDR1 MNHNS, CDR2 SASEGT. The germline V and J ends were trimmed by 5 bases and 8 bases, with 7 bases remaining between them. The chain's CDR3 is CASSPKDEQFF. In DNA form, the CDR3 reads TGTGCCAGCAGTCCTAAGGATGAGCAGTTCTTC.

This rearrangement joins TRBV11-1 to TRBJ2-7; 7 bases match TRBD2. The germline V gene encodes CDR1 SGHAT and CDR2 FQDESV (reference sequence). The CDR3 has 15 residues. J was trimmed by 0 bases and V by 0 bases; bases with no gene match: 2. The CDR3, as DNA: TGTGCCAGCAGCTTAGCGCTAGCGGTCTCCTACGAGCAGTACTTC. Translating gives CASSLALAVSYEQYF.

V gene TRBV20-1 combines with J gene TRBJ2-3; no firm D call. Germline-derived CDR1 and CDR2 are DFQATT and SNEGSKA (reference sequence). This CDR3 has 13 amino acids. Trimming took off 6 bases at V and 3 bases at J, with 13 bases between the two ends. The DNA of the CDR3 is TGCAGTGCGCCCCCCCCCCGGACAGATACGCAGTATTTT. The encoded protein is CSAPPPRTDTQYF.

A remark on this clonotype: A read error is possible here, since a much larger clone lies one base away. The conserved phenylalanine or tryptophan is not found at the CDR3 terminus, so this likely reflects a read error. The V call is TRBV7-3, the J call TRBJ1-1, with a possible D match to TRBD1 (5 bases). Looked up from germline, CDR1 is SGHTA and CDR2 is FQGTGA. The CDR3 runs to 14 residues. V shed 6 bases and J shed 8 bases, with 19 bases lying between them. Here the CDR3 reads CASSPLGPSREAFL. CDR3 coding DNA: TGTGCCAGCAGTCCTCTGGGACCCTCGAGAGAAGCTTTCCTT.

The chain couples TRBV4-1 to TRBJ1-5; D remains unclear. Germline V CDR1 and CDR2: MGHRA, YSYEKL. The V end lost 3 bases, the J end lost 4 bases, and 13 bases lay between the germline ends. This CDR3 spans 15 amino acids. CDR3 sequence (DNA): TGCGCCAGCAGCCAGGACCCTAGAGGGAATCAGCCCCAGCATTTT. Translation: CASSQDPRGNQPQHF.

This clonotype was seen a single time. A much larger clone differs from this one at a single base, so this may be a read error. The chain combines TRBV28 with TRBJ1-1, with 7 positions matching TRBD1. Losses at the gene ends were 11 bases for V and 0 bases for J; bases not matched to a gene: 18. The CDR3 contains 17 residues. From germline, CDR1 is MDHEN and CDR2 SYDVKM. DNA of the CDR3: TGTGCCTGCAACCCCGCGGGAGGGACAGCCATGAACACTGAAGCTTTCTTT. Translating it yields CACNPAGGTAMNTEAFF.

This clonotype was counted ten times or more. The chain couples TRBV27 to TRBJ2-3; D is possibly TRBD2 (5 bases). V was trimmed by 6 bases and J by 8 bases, leaving 15 bases between them. In germline, CDR1 is MNHEY, CDR2 SMNVEV (reference sequence). The CDR3 is 13 amino acids. In DNA form, the CDR3 reads TGTGCCAGCAGCTTCAATTTTGAGGGTACGCAGTATTTT. The encoded protein is CASSFNFEGTQYF.

The chain has TRBV6-6 and TRBJ2-3, with TRBD1 matching over 10 bases. Germline-derived CDR1 and CDR2 are MNHNY and SVGAGI (reference sequence). V dropped 7 bases and J dropped 8; count of bases not matched to a gene: 12. The CDR3 consists of 15 residues. Here the CDR3 reads CASTTGGDRGGTQYF. CDR3 bases: TGTGCCAGCACGACAGGAGGGGACAGGGGTGGTACGCAGTATTTT.

This clonotype came up once. This may be a read error: a much more frequent sequence differs by one nucleotide. The chain is built from TRBV27 and TRBJ2-7; D is possibly TRBD1 (6 bases). CDR3 length: 15 residues. CDR1 is MNHEY and CDR2 is SMNVEV in the germline V gene (reference sequence). Trimming cost V 5 bases and J 3 bases, with 17 bases left between them. The CDR3 spells CASSDRGKGHYEQYF. The CDR3 DNA reads as TGTGCCAGCAGTGACCGTGGGAAGGGACACTACGAGCAGTACTTC.

The rearrangement uses TRBV20-1 and TRBJ2-3; D tentatively fits TRBD1 or TRBD2 (5 bases each). CDR3 size: 14 residues. Trimming removed 5 bases from V and 3 bases from J, with 15 bases in between. Per germline, CDR1 DFQATT and CDR2 SNEGSKA (reference sequence). The DNA of the CDR3 is TGCAGTGCTGGCCTTTCGGGGCGGACAGATACGCAGTATTTT. It is translated as CSAGLSGRTDTQYF.

As to this clonotype: At one of its ends the junction is not consistent with the germline gene, which may arise from a read error. The J gene is TRBJ1-2, the V gene TRBV20-1, with D tentatively TRBD1 (5 bases). The CDR3 extends over 13 amino acids. Germline values: CDR1 DFQATT, CDR2 SNEGSKA (reference sequence). DNA of the CDR3: TGCATTGCTGCATCCAGGGTCGGCTATGGCTACATCTTC. It codes for CIAASRVGYGYIF.

In regard to this clonotype: Being one base from a much bigger clone, this may be a read error. The chain uses TRBV27 and TRBJ1-2; TRBD1 agrees at 7 bases. CDR3 size: 17 residues. Germline V gene sequence: CDR1 MNHEY, CDR2 SMNVEV (reference sequence). V lost 3 bases, J lost 5 bases, and 15 bases stayed unmatched. The CDR3, as DNA: TGTGCCAGCAGTTTTATTGCTCGACAGGGAGGTCAATATGGCTACACCTTC. Its translation: CASSFIARQGGQYGYTF.

This clonotype was seen a few times. A much larger clone differs from this one at a single base, so this may be a read error. V usage is TRBV6-2 or TRBV6-3 and J usage is TRBJ2-7, with a possible D match to TRBD1 (6 bases). CDR3 length: 11 amino acids. Trimming removed 10 bases at V and 7 bases at J, with 14 bases between. Looked up from germline, CDR1 is MNHEY and CDR2 is SVGEGT. CDR3 coding DNA: TGTGCCACCGAACAGGGATTAGAGCAGTACTTC. Its protein is CATEQGLEQYF.

J is TRBJ2-4 and V is TRBV6-4; the match to TRBD1 covers 7 bases. J lost 6 bases, V lost 6 bases, and 11 bases had no gene match. The germline gives CDR1 MRHNA, CDR2 SNTAGT. The CDR3 loop spans 15 amino acids. As DNA, the CDR3 is TGTGCCAGCAGCGTGAACCGGGACAGCGGAAACATTCAGTACTTC. This encodes CASSVNRDSGNIQYF.

The V call is TRBV20-1, the J call TRBJ1-5; no definite D call. Germline loops: CDR1 DFQATT, CDR2 SNEGSKA (reference sequence). The CDR3 consists of 15 residues. The germline V and J ends were trimmed by 6 bases and 4 bases, with 19 bases remaining between them. This CDR3 is CSAPKVDVGNQPQHF. CDR3 bases: TGCAGTGCACCCAAAGTAGACGTGGGAAATCAGCCCCAGCATTTT.

Regarding this clonotype: Given a much more abundant clone one base away, this may be a read error. This chain links TRBV20-1 with TRBJ1-5; D not resolved. The CDR3 length is 13 residues. Germline V gene data show CDR1 as DFQATT and CDR2 as SNEGSKA (reference sequence). Trimming took 7 bases from V and 6 from J, leaving 16 bases between them. The CDR3 loop reads CSVMAGGGQPQHF. CDR3 nucleotides: TGCAGTGTCATGGCAGGAGGCGGTCAGCCCCAGCATTTT.

Comments on this clonotype: Just one base apart from a much larger clone, this may be a read error. The V and J genes are TRBV6-2 or TRBV6-3 and TRBJ1-5; TRBD1 is a possible D gene (6 bases). Trimming stripped 4 bases from V and 7 bases from J, with 14 bases between. Germline lookup yields CDR1 MNHEY and CDR2 SVGEGT. The CDR3 covers 14 residues. CDR3 sequence (DNA): TGTGCCAGCAGTTCACCGCGACAGGCACAGCCCCAGCATTTT. Its protein is CASSSPRQAQPQHF.

This clonotype was seen a handful of times. No conserved phenylalanine or tryptophan ends this CDR3, so it is likely a read error. The chain couples TRBV12-3 or TRBV12-4 to TRBJ2-7; D may be TRBD1 (6 bases). V was shortened by 6 bases and J by 4 bases, with 10 bases between the two germline ends. The length of the CDR3 is 12 residues. For the CDR3, the DNA is TGTGCCAGCAGCCCCCAGGGGTACGAGCAGTACCTC. Its translation is CASSPQGYEQYL.

Note on this clonotype: A read error is possible here, since a much larger clone lies one base away. The chain couples TRBV20-1 to TRBJ1-5, with D tentatively TRBD1 (6 bases). The CDR3 has 14 amino acids. From germline, CDR1 is DFQATT and CDR2 SNEGSKA (reference sequence). The CDR3 coding sequence is TGCAGTGCTGGAGATCCCCAGGGGAATCAGCCCCAGCATTTT. This sequence encodes CSAGDPQGNQPQHF.

This clonotype occurred a few times. The gene calls are TRBV7-2 and TRBJ2-3; TRBD2 aligns across 7 bases. The length of the CDR3 is 16 residues. The V and J ends lost 5 bases and 2 bases, in that order; junction bases with no gene match: 10. Germline CDR1 and CDR2: SGHTA and FQGNSA. CDR3: CASSRQLAPVTDTQYF. The CDR3 nucleotides read TGTGCCAGCAGCAGACAACTAGCGCCTGTCACAGATACGCAGTATTTT.